The text below deals with one T cell receptor beta chain. This sample is part of a study of blood T cell repertoires in COVID-19. The wider study: Italy, Spain and the United States were the sources of the convalescent and acute COVID-19 samples.

Per the authors' pipeline: Amplification of reference gene primers provided the estimated nucleated cell counts. The table came from immunoSEQ multiplex PCR; TCRdb's copy has only in-frame clones and leaves some out. The V and J calls and the clone size are those of that table, but D and trimming were determined from the DNA. The profile shows 60,000 to 90,000 clones, over 65% of them singletons. CDR1 is SGHTA, CDR2 FQGNSA, per germline. The CDR3 extends over 17 amino acids. The V gene lost 1 base and the J gene lost 5 bases, with 18 bases spanning the gap. The TCR originated in a human donor with acute or convalescent COVID-19. The donor label of this sample is uncertain. The source material was peripheral blood. The genes are TRBV7-2 and TRBJ2-1, with a weak D call TRBD1 (6 bases). The chain's CDR3 is CASSLGGRRGPNNEQFF. CDR3 DNA sequence: TGTGCCAGCAGCTTAGGGGGGCGGAGAGGACCGAACAATGAGCAGTTCTTC.